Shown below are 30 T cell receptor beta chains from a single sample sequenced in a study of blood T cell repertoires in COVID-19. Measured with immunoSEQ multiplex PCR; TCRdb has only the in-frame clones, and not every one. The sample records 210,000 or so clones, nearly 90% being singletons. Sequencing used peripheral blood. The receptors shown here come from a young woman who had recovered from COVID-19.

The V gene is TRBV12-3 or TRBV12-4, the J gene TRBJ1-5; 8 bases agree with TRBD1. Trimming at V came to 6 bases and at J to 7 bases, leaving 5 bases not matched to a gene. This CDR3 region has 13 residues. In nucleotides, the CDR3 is TGTGCCAGCAGGGACAGGGTGAACCAGCCCCAGCATTTT. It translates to CASRDRVNQPQHF.

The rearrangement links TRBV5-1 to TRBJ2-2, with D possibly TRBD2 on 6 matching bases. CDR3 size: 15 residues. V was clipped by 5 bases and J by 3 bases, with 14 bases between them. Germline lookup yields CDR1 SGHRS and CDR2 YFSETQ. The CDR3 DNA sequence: TGCGCCAGCAGACCGGGAGATCGAGACACCGGGGAGCTGTTTTTT. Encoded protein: CASRPGDRDTGELFF.

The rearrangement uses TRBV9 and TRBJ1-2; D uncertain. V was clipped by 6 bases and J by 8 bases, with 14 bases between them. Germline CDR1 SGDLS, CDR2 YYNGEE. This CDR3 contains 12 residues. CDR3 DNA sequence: TGTGCCAGCACCTCCACGGGTAGAGGCTACACCTTC. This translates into CASTSTGRGYTF. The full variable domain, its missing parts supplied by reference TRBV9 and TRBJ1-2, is DSGVTQTPKHLITATGQRVTLRCSPRSGDLSVYWYQQSLDQGLQFLIQYYNGEERAKGNILERFSAQQFPDLHSELNLSSLELGDSALYFCASTSTGRGYTFGSGTRLTVV.

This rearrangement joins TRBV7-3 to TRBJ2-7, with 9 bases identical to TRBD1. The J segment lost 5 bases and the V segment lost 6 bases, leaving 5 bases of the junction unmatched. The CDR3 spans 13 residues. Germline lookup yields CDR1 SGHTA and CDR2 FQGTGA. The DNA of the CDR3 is TGTGCCAGCAGTTGGGGACAGGGTAACGAGCAGTACTTC. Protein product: CASSWGQGNEQYF.

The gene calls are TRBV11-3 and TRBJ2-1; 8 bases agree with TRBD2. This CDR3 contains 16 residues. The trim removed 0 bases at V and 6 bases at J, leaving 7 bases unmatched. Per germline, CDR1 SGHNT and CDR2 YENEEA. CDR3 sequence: CASSLDRGTRSNEQFF. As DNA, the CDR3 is TGTGCCAGCAGCTTAGATCGGGGGACTAGAAGCAATGAGCAGTTCTTC.

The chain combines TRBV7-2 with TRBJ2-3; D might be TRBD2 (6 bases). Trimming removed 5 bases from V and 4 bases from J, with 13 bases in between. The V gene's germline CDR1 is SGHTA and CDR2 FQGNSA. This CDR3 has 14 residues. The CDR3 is CASSDSGIPDTQYF. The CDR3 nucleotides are TGTGCCAGCAGCGATAGCGGAATTCCAGATACGCAGTATTTT.

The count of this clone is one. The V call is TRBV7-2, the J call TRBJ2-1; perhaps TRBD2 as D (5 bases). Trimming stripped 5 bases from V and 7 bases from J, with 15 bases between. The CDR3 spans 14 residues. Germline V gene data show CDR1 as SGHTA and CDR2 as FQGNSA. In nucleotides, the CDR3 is TGTGCCAGCAGCCCGGGGTGGGTTCGGAATGAGCAGTTCTTC. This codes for CASSPGWVRNEQFF.

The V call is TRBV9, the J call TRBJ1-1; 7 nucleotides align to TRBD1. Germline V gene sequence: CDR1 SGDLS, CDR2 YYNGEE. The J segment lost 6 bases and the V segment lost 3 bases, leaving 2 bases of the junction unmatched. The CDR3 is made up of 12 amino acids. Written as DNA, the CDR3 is TGTGCCAGCAGCGGAGGGGGCTCTGAAGCTTTCTTT. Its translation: CASSGGGSEAFF. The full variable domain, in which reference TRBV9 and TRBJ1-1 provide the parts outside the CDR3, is DSGVTQTPKHLITATGQRVTLRCSPRSGDLSVYWYQQSLDQGLQFLIQYYNGEERAKGNILERFSAQQFPDLHSELNLSSLELGDSALYFCASSGGGSEAFFGQGTRLTVV.

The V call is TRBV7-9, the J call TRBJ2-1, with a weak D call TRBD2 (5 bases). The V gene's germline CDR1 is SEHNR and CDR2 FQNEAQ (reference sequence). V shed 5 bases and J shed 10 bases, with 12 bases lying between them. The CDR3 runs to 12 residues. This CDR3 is CASSQWGAEQFF. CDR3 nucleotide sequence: TGTGCCAGCAGCCAATGGGGAGCAGAGCAGTTCTTC.

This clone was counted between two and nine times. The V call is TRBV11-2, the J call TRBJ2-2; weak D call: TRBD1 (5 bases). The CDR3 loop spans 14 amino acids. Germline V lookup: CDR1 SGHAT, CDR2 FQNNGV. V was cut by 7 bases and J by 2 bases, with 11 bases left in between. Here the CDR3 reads CASIKGRNTGELFF. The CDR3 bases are TGTGCCAGCATCAAGGGGCGAAACACCGGGGAGCTGTTTTTT.

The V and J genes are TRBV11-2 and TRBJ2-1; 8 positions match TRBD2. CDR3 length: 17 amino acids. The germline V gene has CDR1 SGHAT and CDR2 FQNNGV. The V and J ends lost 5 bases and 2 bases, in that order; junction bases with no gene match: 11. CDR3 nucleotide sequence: TGTGCCAGCAGCCCACCCACAGCGGGAGTCCCCTACAATGAGCAGTTCTTC. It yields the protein CASSPPTAGVPYNEQFF.

The CDR3 sequence: CSDQRAFF. The CDR3 DNA sequence: TGCAGCGACCAACGGGCTTTCTTT. The J gene is TRBJ1-1, the V gene TRBV29-1; D ambiguous. Per germline, CDR1 SQVTM and CDR2 ANQGSEA. Trimming took off 7 bases at V and 11 bases at J, with 8 bases between the two ends. The CDR3 runs 8 residues.

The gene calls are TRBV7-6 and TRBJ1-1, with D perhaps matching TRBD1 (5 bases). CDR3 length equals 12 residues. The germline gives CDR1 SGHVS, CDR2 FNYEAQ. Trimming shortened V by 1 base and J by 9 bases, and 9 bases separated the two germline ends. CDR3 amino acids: CASSLVGGQAFF. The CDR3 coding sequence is TGTGCCAGCAGCTTAGTCGGGGGTCAAGCTTTCTTT.

CDR3 sequence reads: CASSQDWRQGSAFF. As DNA, the CDR3 is TGTGCCAGCAGCCAAGATTGGAGACAGGGGTCGGCTTTCTTT. The rearrangement links TRBV3-1 (or the pseudogene TRBV3-2) to TRBJ1-1; 8 bases fit TRBD1. J lost 11 bases, V lost 0 bases, and 8 bases had no gene match. Germline values: CDR1 LGHDT, CDR2 YNNKEL (reference sequence). There are 14 residues in the CDR3.

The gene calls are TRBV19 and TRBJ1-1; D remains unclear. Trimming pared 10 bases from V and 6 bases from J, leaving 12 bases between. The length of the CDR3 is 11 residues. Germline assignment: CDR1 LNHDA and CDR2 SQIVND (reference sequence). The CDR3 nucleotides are TGTGCCATTCACATCACCTCTGAAGCTTTCTTT. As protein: CAIHITSEAFF.

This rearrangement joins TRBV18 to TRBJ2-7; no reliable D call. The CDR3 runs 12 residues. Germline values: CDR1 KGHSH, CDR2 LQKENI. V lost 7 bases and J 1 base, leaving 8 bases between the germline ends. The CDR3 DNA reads TGTGCCAGCTTCGGGTTGTCCTACGAGCAGTACTTC. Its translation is CASFGLSYEQYF.

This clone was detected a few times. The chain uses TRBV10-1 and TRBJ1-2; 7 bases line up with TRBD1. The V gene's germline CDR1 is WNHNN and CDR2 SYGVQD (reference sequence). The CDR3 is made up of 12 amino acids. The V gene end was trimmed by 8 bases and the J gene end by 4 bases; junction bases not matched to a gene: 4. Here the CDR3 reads CASRDSTYGYTF. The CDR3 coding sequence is TGCGCCAGCCGGGACAGCACCTATGGCTACACCTTC.

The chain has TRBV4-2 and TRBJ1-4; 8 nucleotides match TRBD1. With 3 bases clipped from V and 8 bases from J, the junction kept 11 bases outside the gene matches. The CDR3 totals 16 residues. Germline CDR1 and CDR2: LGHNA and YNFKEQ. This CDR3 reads CASSQAVQGANEKLFF. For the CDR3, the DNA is TGTGCCAGCAGCCAGGCTGTTCAGGGGGCGAACGAAAAACTGTTTTTT.

The CDR3 here is CASSSGQIYEQYF. Here the CDR3 DNA reads TGTGCCAGTAGTTCAGGACAGATTTACGAGCAGTACTTC. The rearrangement uses TRBV19 and TRBJ2-7; D is perhaps TRBD1 (6 bases). Trimming stripped 5 bases from V and 4 bases from J, with 12 bases between. The CDR3 length is 13 residues. CDR1 LNHDA and CDR2 SQIVND come from the germline V gene (reference sequence).

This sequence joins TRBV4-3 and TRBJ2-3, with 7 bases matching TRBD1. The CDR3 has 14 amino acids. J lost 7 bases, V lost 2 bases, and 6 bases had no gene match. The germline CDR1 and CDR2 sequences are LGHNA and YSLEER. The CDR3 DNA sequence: TGCGCCAGCAGCCAACAAGACAGGGAAAATACGCAGTATTTT. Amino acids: CASSQQDRENTQYF.

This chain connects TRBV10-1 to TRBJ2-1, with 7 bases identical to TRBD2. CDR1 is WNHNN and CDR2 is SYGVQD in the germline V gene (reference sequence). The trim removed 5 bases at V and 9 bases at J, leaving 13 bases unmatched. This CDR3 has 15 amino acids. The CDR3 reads CASSNRLVGGGEQFF. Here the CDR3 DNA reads TGCGCCAGCAGTAACCGACTAGTGGGGGGGGGTGAGCAGTTCTTC.

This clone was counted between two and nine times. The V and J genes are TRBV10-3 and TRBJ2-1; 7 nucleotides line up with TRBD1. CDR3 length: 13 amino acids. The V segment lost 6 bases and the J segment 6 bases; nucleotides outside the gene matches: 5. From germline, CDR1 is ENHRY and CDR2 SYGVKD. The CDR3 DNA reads TGTGCCATCAGCCCGACAGGGCTCAATGAGCAGTTCTTC. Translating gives CAISPTGLNEQFF.

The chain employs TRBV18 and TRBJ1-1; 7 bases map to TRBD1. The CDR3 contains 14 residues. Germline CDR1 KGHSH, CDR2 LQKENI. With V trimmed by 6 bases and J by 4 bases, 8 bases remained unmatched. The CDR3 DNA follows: TGTGCCAGCTCCCCCAGGACAGGACTCACTGAAGCTTTCTTT. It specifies CASSPRTGLTEAFF.

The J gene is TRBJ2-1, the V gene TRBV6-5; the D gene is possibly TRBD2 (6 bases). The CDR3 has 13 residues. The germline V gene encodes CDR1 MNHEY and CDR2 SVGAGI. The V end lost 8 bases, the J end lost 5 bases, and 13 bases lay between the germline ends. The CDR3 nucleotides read TGTGCCAGCGTGAAAGCGGGCGACAATGAGCAGTTCTTC. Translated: CASVKAGDNEQFF.

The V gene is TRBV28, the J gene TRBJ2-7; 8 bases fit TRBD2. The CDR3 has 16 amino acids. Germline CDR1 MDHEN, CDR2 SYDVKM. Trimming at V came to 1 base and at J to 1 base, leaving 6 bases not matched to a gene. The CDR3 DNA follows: TGTGCCAGCAGTTTATATACTAGCGGCTTTTCCTACGAGCAGTACTTC. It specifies CASSLYTSGFSYEQYF.

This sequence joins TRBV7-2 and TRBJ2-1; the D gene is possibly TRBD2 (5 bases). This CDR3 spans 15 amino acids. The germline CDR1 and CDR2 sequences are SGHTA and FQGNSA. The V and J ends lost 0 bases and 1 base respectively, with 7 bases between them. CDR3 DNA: TGTGCCAGCAGCTTAGCACTAGGATCCTACAATGAGCAGTTCTTC. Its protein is CASSLALGSYNEQFF.

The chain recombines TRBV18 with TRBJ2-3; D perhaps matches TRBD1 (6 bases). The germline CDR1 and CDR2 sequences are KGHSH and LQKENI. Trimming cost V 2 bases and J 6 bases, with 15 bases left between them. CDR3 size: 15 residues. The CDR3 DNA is TGTGCCAGCTCACCAATGGACAGTGTCAGGGATACGCAGTATTTT. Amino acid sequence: CASSPMDSVRDTQYF.

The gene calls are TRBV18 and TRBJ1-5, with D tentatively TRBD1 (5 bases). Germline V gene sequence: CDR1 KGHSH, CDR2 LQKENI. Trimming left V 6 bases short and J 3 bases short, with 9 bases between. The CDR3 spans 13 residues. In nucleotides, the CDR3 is TGTGCCAGCTCGGAGGGACTCAATCAGCCCCAGCATTTT. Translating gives CASSEGLNQPQHF.

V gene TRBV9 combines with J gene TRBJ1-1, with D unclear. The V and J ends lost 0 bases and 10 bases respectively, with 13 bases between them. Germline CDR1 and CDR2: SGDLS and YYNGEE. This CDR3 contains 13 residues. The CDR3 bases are TGTGCCAGCAGCGTAGATGGAGTTCTCGGAGCTTTCTTT. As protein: CASSVDGVLGAFF.

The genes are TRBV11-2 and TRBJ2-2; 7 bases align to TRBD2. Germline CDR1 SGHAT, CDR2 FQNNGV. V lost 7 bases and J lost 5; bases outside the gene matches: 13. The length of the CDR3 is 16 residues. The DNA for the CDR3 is TGTGCCAGCACCCCTACAGCGGGAAGTCTGACCGGGGAGCTGTTTTTT. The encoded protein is CASTPTAGSLTGELFF.